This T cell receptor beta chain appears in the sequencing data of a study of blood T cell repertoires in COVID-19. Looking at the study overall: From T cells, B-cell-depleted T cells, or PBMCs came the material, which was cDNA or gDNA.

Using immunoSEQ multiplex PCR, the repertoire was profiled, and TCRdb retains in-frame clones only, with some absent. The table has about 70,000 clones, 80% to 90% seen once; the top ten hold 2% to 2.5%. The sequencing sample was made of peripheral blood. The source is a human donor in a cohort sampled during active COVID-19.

The CDR3 sequence: CASSATRLTETQYF. In nucleotides, the CDR3 is TGTGCCAGCAGCGCTACTAGATTGACTGAGACCCAGTACTTC. This chain connects TRBV7-2 to TRBJ2-5, with D possibly being TRBD2 (5 bases). The CDR3 runs to 14 residues. CDR1 is SGHTA and CDR2 is FQGNSA in the germline V gene. Trimming took off 5 bases at V and 5 bases at J, with 15 bases between the two ends.